The T cell receptor (beta chain) under discussion was sequenced for a study of blood T cells in healthy people across ages. Then a second PCR, running about 6 to 12 cycles, was carried out with a sample-barcoded 5' primer and a J-beta primer mix. TCRdb reanalysed the 5' RACE reads using MiXCR and keeps one entry per CDR3 protein. This repertoire shows 590,000 or so distinct CDR3 sequences, under 30% found once; its top ten account for 15% to 18%. Germline loops: CDR1 LGHNA, CDR2 YSLEER. The CDR3 length is 15 residues. This clonotype was observed once. The source is a woman aged 80 or over in good health. This chain connects TRBV4-3 to TRBJ2-7; no firm D call. The last part of the DNA fits TRBJ2-5 better; the J call may be wrong. The source material was blood. DNA for the CDR3: TGCGCCAGCAGCCAAGATCATAGTGGGGAACAGACCCAGTACTTC. Translated: CASSQDHSGEQTQYF.